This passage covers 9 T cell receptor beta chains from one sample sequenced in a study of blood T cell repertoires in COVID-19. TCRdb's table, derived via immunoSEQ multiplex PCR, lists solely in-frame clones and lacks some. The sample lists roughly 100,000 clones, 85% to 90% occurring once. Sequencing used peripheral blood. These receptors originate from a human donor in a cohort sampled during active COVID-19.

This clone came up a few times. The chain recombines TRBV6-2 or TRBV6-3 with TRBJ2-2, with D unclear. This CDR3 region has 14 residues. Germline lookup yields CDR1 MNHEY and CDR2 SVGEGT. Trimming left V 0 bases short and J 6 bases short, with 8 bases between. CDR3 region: CASSYSAPAGELFF. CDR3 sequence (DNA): TGTGCCAGCAGTTACTCGGCCCCAGCCGGGGAGCTGTTTTTT.

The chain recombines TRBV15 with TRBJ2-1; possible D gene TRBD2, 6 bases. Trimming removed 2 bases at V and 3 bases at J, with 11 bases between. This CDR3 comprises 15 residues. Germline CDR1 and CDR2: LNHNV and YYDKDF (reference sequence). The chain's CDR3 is CATSRSTGGYNEQFF. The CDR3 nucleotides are TGTGCCACCAGCAGATCTACCGGGGGCTACAATGAGCAGTTCTTC.

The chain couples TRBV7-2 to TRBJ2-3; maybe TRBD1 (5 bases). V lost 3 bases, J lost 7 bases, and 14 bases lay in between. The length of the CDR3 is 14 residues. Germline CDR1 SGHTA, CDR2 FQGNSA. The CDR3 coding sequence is TGTGCCAGCAGCTTGTCCCAGGGTGGAAATACGCAGTATTTT. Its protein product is CASSLSQGGNTQYF.

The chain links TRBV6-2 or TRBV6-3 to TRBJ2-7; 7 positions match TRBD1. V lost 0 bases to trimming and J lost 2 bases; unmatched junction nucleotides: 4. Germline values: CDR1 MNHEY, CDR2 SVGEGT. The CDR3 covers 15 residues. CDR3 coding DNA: TGTGCCAGCAGTTACTCGAAGGGGGCCACCTACGAGCAGTACTTC. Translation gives CASSYSKGATYEQYF.

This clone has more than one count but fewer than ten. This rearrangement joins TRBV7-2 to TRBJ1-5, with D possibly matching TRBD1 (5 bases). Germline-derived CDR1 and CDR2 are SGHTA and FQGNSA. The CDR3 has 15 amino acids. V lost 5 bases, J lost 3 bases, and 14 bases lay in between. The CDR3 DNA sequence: TGTGCCAGCAGCCCAGGGTCGGGCGACAATCAGCCCCAGCATTTT. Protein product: CASSPGSGDNQPQHF. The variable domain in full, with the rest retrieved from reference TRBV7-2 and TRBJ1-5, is GAGVSQSPSNKVTEKGKDVELRCDPISGHTALYWYRQSLGQGLEFLIYFQGNSAPDKSGLPSDRFSAERTGGSVSTLTIQRTQQEDSAVYLCASSPGSGDNQPQHFGDGTRLSIL.

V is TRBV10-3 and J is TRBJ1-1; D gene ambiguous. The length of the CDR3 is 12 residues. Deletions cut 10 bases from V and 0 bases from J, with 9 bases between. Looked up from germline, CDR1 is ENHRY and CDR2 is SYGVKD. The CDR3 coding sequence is TGTGCCACCAGCAGGATGAACACTGAAGCTTTCTTT. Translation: CATSRMNTEAFF.

The CDR3 DNA is TGTGCCAGCAGTGAAGACGTAGGGACAGGGGGCGCCGGCTACACCTTC. Its protein is CASSEDVGTGGAGYTF. The rearrangement links TRBV6-1 to TRBJ1-2, with 12 bases aligning to TRBD1. V was clipped by 1 base and J by 8 bases; unmatched bases: 8. The germline CDR1 and CDR2 sequences are MNHNS and SASEGT. This CDR3 is built from 16 residues.

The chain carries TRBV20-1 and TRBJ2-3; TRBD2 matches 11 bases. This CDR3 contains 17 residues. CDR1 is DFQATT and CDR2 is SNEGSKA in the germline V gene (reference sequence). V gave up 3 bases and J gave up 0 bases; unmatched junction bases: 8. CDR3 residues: CSASIIAGGHSTDTQYF. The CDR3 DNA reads TGCAGTGCTAGTATCATAGCGGGAGGGCACAGCACAGATACGCAGTATTTT.

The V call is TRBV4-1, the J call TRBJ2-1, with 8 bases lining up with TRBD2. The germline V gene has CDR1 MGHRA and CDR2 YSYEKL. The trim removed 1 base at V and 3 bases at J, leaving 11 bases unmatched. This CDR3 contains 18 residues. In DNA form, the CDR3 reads TGCGCCAGCAGCCAAGGTGGCGCGGGAGGCCGAAACTACAATGAGCAGTTCTTC. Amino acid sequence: CASSQGGAGGRNYNEQFF.